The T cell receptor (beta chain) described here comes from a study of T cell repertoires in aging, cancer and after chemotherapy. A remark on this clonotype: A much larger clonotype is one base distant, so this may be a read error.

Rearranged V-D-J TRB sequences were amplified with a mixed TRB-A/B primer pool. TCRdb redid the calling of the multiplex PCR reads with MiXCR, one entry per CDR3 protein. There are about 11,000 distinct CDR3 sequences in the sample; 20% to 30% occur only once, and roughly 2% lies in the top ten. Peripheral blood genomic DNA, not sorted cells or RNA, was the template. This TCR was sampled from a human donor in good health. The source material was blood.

CDR3 DNA: TGTGCCAGCAGTTACAAGAATTCGCCCCTCAACTTT. Its translation: CASSYKNSPLNF. The rearrangement links TRBV6-6 to TRBJ1-6; no reliable D call. CDR3 length equals 12 residues. Germline V gene sequence: CDR1 MNHNY, CDR2 SVGAGI (reference sequence).